This T cell receptor (beta chain) emerged from a study of T cells after yellow fever vaccination. A single record per CDR3 protein comes from TCRdb applying MiXCR to the 5' RACE reads. The sample lists about 320,000 distinct CDR3 sequences, approximately 13% occurring once. This sample comprised CD4+ T cells sorted from PBMCs, obtained 15 days after the yellow fever booster vaccination. This TCR derives from a man between 18 and 35 years old who received the YFV17D yellow fever vaccine.

CDR3 nucleotide sequence: TGCGCCAGCAGCTTGGGGGACGGGGAAGCTTTCTTT. Protein: CASSLGDGEAFF. V gene TRBV5-1 combines with J gene TRBJ1-1; D is perhaps TRBD1 (5 bases). Trimming took off 0 bases at V and 8 bases at J, with 8 bases between the two ends. The CDR3 contains 12 residues. Looked up from germline, CDR1 is SGHRS and CDR2 is YFSETQ.